This is a list of T cell receptor beta chains from one sample in a study of blood T cell repertoires in COVID-19. Data came from immunoSEQ multiplex PCR; TCRdb stores just in-frame clones and leaves some out. The top ten hold under 35% of the sample, which has tens of thousands of clones, roughly 80% seen once. Source material: peripheral blood. The receptors were sampled from a human donor in a cohort sampled during active COVID-19. The CDR3 runs from the conserved cysteine through the conserved F or W. Each record gives: CDR3 protein, CDR3 DNA, J gene, D gene, V gene, clone size. D genes are given only for firm matches. Clone size is shown for a subset of rows, as once, few, many or a class of expanded clone.

CASSLEVGGGEKLFF	TGCGCCAGCAGCTTGGAAGTAGGGGGCGGCGAAAAACTGTTTTTT	TRBJ1-4	TRBD1	TRBV5-1	.
CASSVSRAGGYTF	TGTGCCAGCAGTGTCTCGAGGGCAGGTGGCTACACCTTC	TRBJ1-2	.	TRBV2	.
CASSPNFGGSGANVLTF	TGTGCCAGCAGCCCGAATTTCGGGGGCTCTGGGGCCAACGTCCTGACTTTC	TRBJ2-6	.	TRBV11-3	.
CASQAGLSYEQFF	TGTGCCAGCCAAGCGGGGCTGTCGTATGAGCAGTTCTTC	TRBJ2-1	TRBD2	TRBV6-6	.
CASSPGGSMSSYNEQFF	TGCGCCAGCAGCCCTGGGGGCTCAATGAGCTCCTACAATGAGCAGTTCTTC	TRBJ2-1	.	TRBV5-1	.
CASSAPGGMDYGYTF	TGTGCCAGCAGTGCCCCAGGGGGCATGGACTATGGCTACACCTTC	TRBJ1-2	TRBD1	TRBV28	.
CASSQGQGAYGYTF	TGTGCCAGCAGTCAGGGACAGGGGGCCTATGGCTACACCTTC	TRBJ1-2	TRBD1	TRBV6-5	many
CASSLAGGGETQYF	TGTGCCAGCAGCTTAGCGGGGGGAGGGGAGACCCAGTACTTC	TRBJ2-5	TRBD2	TRBV5-4	.
CASSVVAGPGDEQFF	TGTGCCAGCAGCGTAGTTGCAGGACCGGGGGATGAGCAGTTCTTC	TRBJ2-1	.	TRBV9	.
CASSLGQGLLWGNQPQHF	TGTGCCAGCAGCTTAGGGCAGGGGCTTCTTTGGGGCAATCAGCCCCAGCATTTT	TRBJ1-5	.	TRBV11-2	once
CASSTGQGSYGYTF	TGTGCCAGCAGCACCGGACAGGGAAGCTATGGCTACACCTTC	TRBJ1-2	TRBD1	TRBV11-2	.
CASSTGQGGETQYF	TGTGCCAGCTCAACGGGACAGGGAGGAGAGACCCAGTACTTC	TRBJ2-5	TRBD1	TRBV28	.
CASSVEGNEQFF	TGTGCCAGCAGTGTAGAGGGAAATGAGCAGTTCTTC	TRBJ2-1	.	TRBV2	.
CASSQDGGDGYTF	TGCGCCAGCAGCCAAGATGGAGGGGATGGCTACACCTTC	TRBJ1-2	.	TRBV4-1	.